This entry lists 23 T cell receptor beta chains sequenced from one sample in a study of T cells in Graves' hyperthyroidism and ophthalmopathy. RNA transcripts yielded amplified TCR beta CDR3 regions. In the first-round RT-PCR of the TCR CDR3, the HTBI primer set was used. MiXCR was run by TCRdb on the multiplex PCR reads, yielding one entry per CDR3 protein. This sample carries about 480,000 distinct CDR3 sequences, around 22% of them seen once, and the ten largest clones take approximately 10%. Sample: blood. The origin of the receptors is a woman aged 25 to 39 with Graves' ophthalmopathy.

CDR3 DNA sequence: TGTGCCAGCAGTTCCCTCCCCCCCTACGAGCAGTACTTC. This encodes CASSSLPPYEQYF. V usage is TRBV6-5 and J usage is TRBJ2-7; D is unclear. CDR3 size: 13 residues. CDR1 and CDR2 (germline): MNHEY, SVGAGI. V lost 4 bases and J lost 2, with 9 bases in between.

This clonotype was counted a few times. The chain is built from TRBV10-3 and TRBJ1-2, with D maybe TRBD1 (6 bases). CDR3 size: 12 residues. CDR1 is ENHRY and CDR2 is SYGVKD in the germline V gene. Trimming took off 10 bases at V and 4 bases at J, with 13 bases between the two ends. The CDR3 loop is CANGQRGYGYTF. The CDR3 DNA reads TGTGCCAACGGACAGCGGGGCTATGGCTACACCTTC.

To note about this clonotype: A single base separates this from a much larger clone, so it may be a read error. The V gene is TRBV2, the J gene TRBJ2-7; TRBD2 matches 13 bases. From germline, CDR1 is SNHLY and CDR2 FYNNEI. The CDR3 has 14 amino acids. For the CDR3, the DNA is TGTGTCAGCAGTGGACTAGCGGGAGACTACGAGCAGTACTTC. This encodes CVSSGLAGDYEQYF.

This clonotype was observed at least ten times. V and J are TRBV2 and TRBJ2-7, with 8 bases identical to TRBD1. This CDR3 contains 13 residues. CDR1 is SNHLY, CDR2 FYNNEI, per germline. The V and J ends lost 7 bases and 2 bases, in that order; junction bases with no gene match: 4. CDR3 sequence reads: CASTGTGAYEQYF. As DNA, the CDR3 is TGTGCCAGCACCGGGACAGGAGCCTACGAGCAGTACTTC.

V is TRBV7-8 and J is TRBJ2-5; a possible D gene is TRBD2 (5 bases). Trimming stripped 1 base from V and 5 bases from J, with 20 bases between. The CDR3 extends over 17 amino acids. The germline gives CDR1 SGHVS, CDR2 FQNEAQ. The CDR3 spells CASSLDRYLVGGETQYF. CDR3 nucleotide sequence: TGTGCCAGCAGCTTAGACCGGTATCTAGTCGGAGGCGAGACCCAGTACTTC.

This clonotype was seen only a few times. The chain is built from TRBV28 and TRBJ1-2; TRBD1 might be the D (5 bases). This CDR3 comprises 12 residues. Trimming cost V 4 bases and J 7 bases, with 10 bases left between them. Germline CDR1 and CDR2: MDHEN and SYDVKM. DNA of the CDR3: TGTGCCAGCAGTTCATCGGGGGTTGGCTACACCTTC. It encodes CASSSSGVGYTF.

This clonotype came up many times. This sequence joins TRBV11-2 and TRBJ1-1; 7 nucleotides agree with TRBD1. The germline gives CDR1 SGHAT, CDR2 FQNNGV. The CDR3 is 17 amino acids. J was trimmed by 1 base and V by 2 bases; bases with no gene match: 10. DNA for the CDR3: TGTGCCAGCAGCTTAACTACCGGGACAGTAACGAACACTGAAGCTTTCTTT. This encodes CASSLTTGTVTNTEAFF.

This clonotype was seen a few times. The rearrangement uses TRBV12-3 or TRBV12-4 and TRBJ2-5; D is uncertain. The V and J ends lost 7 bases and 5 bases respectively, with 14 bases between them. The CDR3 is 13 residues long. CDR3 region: CASTPRAGETQYF. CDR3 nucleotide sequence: TGTGCCAGCACCCCTCGGGCTGGGGAGACCCAGTACTTC.

The CDR3 DNA reads TGTGCCATAGACGGACAGTATGGCTACACCTTC. It specifies CAIDGQYGYTF. J is TRBJ1-2 and V is TRBV12-3 or TRBV12-4; D might be TRBD1 (6 bases). The V end lost 10 bases, the J end lost 5 bases, and 11 bases lay between the germline ends. This CDR3 region has 11 residues.

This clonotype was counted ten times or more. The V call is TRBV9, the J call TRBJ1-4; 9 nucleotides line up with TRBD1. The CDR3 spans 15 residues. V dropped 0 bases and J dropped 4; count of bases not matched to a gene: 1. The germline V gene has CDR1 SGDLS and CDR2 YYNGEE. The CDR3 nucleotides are TGTGCCAGCAGCGTAGGGACAGGGGTTAATGAAAAACTGTTTTTT. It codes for CASSVGTGVNEKLFF.

CDR3 sequence reads: CASSIGQGSNQPQHF. CDR3 nucleotides: TGTGCCAGTAGTATTGGGCAGGGGAGCAATCAGCCCCAGCATTTT. This sequence joins TRBV19 and TRBJ1-5; weak D call: TRBD1 (6 bases). Trimming stripped 3 bases from V and 1 base from J, with 10 bases between. The CDR3 contains 15 residues. Germline V CDR1 and CDR2: LNHDA, SQIVND (reference sequence).

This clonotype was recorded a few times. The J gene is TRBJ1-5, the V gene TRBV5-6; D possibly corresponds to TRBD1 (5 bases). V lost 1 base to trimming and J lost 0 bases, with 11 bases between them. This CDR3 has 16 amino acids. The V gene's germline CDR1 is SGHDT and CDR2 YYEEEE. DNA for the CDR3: TGTGCCAGCAGCTTGACAGGAATTTATAGCAATCAGCCCCAGCATTTT. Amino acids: CASSLTGIYSNQPQHF.

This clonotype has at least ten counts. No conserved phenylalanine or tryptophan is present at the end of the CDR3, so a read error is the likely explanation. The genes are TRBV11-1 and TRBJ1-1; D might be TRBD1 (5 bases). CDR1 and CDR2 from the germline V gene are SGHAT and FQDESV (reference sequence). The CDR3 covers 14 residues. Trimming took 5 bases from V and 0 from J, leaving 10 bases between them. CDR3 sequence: CASSTGHLNTEAFL. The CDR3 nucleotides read TGTGCCAGCAGCACAGGACACCTGAACACTGAAGCTTTCCTT.

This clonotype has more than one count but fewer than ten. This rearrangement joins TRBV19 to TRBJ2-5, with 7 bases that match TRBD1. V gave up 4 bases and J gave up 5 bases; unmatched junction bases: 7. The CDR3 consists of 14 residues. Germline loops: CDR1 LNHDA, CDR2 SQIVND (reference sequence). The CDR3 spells CASSTLGTAETQYF. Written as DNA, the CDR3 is TGTGCCAGTAGTACCCTAGGGACAGCGGAGACCCAGTACTTC.

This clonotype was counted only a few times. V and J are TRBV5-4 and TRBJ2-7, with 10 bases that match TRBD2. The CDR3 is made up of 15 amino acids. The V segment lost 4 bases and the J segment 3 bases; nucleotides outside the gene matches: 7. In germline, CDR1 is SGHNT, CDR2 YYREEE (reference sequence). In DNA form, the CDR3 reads TGTGCCAGCAGCCGCCGTAGCGGGGGGAACTACGAGCAGTACTTC. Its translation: CASSRRSGGNYEQYF.

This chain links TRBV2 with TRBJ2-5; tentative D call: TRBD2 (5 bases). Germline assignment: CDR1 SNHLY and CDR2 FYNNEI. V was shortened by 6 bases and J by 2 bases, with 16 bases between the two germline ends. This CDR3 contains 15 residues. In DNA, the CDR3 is TGTGCCAGCAGCCCGGGAAAGACACCTCAAGAGACCCAGTACTTC. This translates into CASSPGKTPQETQYF.

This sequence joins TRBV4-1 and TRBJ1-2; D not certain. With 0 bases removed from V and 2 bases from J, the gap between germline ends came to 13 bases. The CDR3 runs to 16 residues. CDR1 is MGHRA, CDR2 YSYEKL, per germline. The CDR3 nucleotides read TGCGCCAGCAGCCAAGATATGTCAGCCTTAAACTATGGCTACACCTTC. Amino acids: CASSQDMSALNYGYTF.

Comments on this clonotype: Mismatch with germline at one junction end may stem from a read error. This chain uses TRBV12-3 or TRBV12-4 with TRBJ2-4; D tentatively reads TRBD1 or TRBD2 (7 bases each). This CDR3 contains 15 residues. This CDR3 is CASSLLGGGRSIKYF. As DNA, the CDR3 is TGTGCCAGCAGTTTATTGGGAGGGGGCAGGAGCATTAAGTACTTC.

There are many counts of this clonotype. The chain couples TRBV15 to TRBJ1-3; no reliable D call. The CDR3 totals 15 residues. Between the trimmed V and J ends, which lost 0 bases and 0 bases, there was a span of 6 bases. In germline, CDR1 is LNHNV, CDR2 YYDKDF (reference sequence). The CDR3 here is CATSRDRGSGNTIYF. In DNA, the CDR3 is TGTGCCACCAGCAGAGATCGGGGCTCTGGAAACACCATATATTTT. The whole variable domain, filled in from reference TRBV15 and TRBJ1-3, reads DAMVIQNPRYQVTQFGKPVTLSCSQTLNHNVMYWYQQKSSQAPKLLFHYYDKDFNNEADTPDNFQSRRPNTSFCFLDIRSPGLGDTAMYLCATSRDRGSGNTIYFGEGSWLTVV.

CDR3 region: CSSDQGIGTEAFF. The CDR3 nucleotides are TGCAGCTCCGATCAGGGGATAGGCACTGAAGCTTTCTTT. The rearrangement uses TRBV29-1 and TRBJ1-1, with D perhaps TRBD1 (6 bases). CDR1 is SQVTM, CDR2 ANQGSEA, per germline. The CDR3 consists of 13 residues. Trimming pared 8 bases from V and 4 bases from J, leaving 17 bases between.

CDR3 loop: CASSLGLAGNSVGELFF. The CDR3 coding sequence is TGTGCCAGCAGCTTAGGCCTAGCGGGAAACTCGGTCGGGGAGCTGTTTTTT. The rearrangement links TRBV7-3 to TRBJ2-2; TRBD2 agrees at 9 bases. Germline CDR1 reads SGHTA; CDR2 reads FQGTGA. The length of the CDR3 is 17 residues. The J segment lost 7 bases and the V segment lost 2 bases, leaving 11 bases of the junction unmatched. The variable domain in full, completed from reference TRBV7-3 and TRBJ2-2, reads GAGVSQTPSNKVTEKGKYVELRCDPISGHTALYWYRQSLGQGPEFLIYFQGTGAADDSGLPNDRFFAVRPEGSVSTLKIQRTERGDSAVYLCASSLGLAGNSVGELFFGEGSRLTVL.

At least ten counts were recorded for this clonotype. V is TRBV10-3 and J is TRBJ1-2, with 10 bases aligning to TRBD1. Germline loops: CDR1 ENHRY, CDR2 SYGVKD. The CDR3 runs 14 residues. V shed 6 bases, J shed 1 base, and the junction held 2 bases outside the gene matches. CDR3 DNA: TGTGCCATCAGCGGGACAGGGGATAACTATGGCTACACCTTC. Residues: CAISGTGDNYGYTF.

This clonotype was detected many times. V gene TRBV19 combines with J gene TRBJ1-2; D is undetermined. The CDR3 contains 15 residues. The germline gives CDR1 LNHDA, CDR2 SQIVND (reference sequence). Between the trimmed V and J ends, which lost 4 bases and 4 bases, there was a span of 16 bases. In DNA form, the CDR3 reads TGTGCCAGTAGTACCAACGGAGGATACTCCTATGGCTACACCTTC. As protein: CASSTNGGYSYGYTF.